This TCR beta chain is from a study of T cells after yellow fever vaccination. Production of TCR cDNA was by 5'RACE template switching, which also added a universal primer site and UMIs. TCRdb re-called the 5' RACE reads with MiXCR, one entry per CDR3 protein. The sample holds around 350,000 distinct CDR3 sequences; more than 9% are singletons and the top ten take less than 20%. The CDR3 consists of 17 residues. Germline V lookup: CDR1 SGDLS, CDR2 YYNGEE. Trimming shortened V by 1 base and J by 5 bases, and 20 bases separated the two germline ends. This clonotype was picked up a small number of times.

The gene calls are TRBV9 and TRBJ2-3; D possibly corresponds to TRBD2 (6 bases). This material consisted of PBMCs, taken on the day of the first yellow fever vaccination. This clonotype originated in a man aged 18 to 30 who received the YFV17D yellow fever vaccine. The CDR3 region has the DNA TGTGCCAGCAGCGTAACGTCAGGCGGGGAATCGGTAGATACGCAGTATTTT. It yields the protein CASSVTSGGESVDTQYF.